The 3 T cell receptor beta chains in this list originate from one sample, sequenced in a study of blood T cells in healthy people across ages. Next came a second PCR, run for 7 to 11 cycles, which used a sample-barcoded 5' primer along with a J-beta primer mix. A single record per CDR3 protein comes from TCRdb applying MiXCR to the 5' RACE reads. The sample gives approximately 810,000 distinct CDR3 sequences, roughly 35% of which show up once; 13% is in the top ten. The sequenced sample was blood. Source of these receptors: a man between 18 and 29 years old in good health.

The rearrangement joins TRBV15 to TRBJ1-1; the match to TRBD1 covers 7 bases. Per germline, CDR1 LNHNV and CDR2 YYDKDF (reference sequence). With V trimmed by 2 bases and J by 9 bases, 3 bases remained unmatched. CDR3 length equals 12 residues. The CDR3: CATSRKGAQAFF. In nucleotides, the CDR3 is TGTGCCACCAGCAGAAAGGGGGCCCAAGCTTTCTTT.

In its sample, this clonotype was seen a few times. This chain connects TRBV4-3 to TRBJ1-1, with a weak D call TRBD1 (6 bases). The CDR3 extends over 15 amino acids. V dropped 1 base and J dropped 4 bases, with 13 bases sitting between them. Germline lookup yields CDR1 LGHNA and CDR2 YSLEER. This CDR3 reads CASSQGGGGGTEAFF. DNA for the CDR3: TGCGCCAGCAGCCAAGGGGGGGGCGGGGGCACTGAAGCTTTCTTT.

The chain employs TRBV20-1 and TRBJ1-2; D not resolved. The CDR3 spans 11 residues. Germline values: CDR1 DFQATT, CDR2 SNEGSKA (reference sequence). Trimming stripped 5 bases from V and 8 bases from J, with 12 bases between. The CDR3 spells CSADTTTGYTF. The CDR3 region has the DNA TGCAGTGCTGACACCACGACGGGCTACACCTTC.